A single sample gave rise to the 23 T cell receptor beta chains below, sequenced in a study of blood T cell repertoires in COVID-19. The data were produced by immunoSEQ multiplex PCR, yet TCRdb's version contains in-frame clones alone and is incomplete. Of hundreds of thousands of clones in the sample, around 90% were seen once. The specimen was peripheral blood. The receptors originated from a young man with active or convalescent COVID-19.

The chain has TRBV23-1 and TRBJ1-1; D gene uncertain. Being an ORF, TRBV23-1 has a function that is uncertain. CDR3 length: 13 residues. Trimming stripped 0 bases from V and 8 bases from J, with 10 bases between. CDR3 region: CASSQSRAPEAFF. The CDR3 bases are TGCGCCAGCAGTCAATCGCGGGCACCCGAAGCTTTCTTT.

This rearrangement joins TRBV20-1 to TRBJ2-7, with D perhaps matching TRBD1 (6 bases). The CDR3 is made up of 10 amino acids. Trimming cost V 3 bases and J 6 bases, with 6 bases left between them. Germline loops: CDR1 DFQATT, CDR2 SNEGSKA (reference sequence). CDR3 nucleotide sequence: TGCAGTGCTAGGACAGGCGAGCAGTACTTC. The encoded protein is CSARTGEQYF.

This clone is a singleton in its sample. The junction shows a germline mismatch at one end, possibly a read error. The chain couples TRBV2 to TRBJ1-5; weak D call: TRBD1 (5 bases). Germline V gene sequence: CDR1 SNHLY, CDR2 FYNNEI. This CDR3 has 18 amino acids. The CDR3 region is CASSEGVIQESSNQPQHF. CDR3 nucleotide sequence: TGTGCCAGCAGCGAAGGGGTGATACAGGAGTCTAGCAATCAGCCCCAGCATTTT. The full variable domain, with the rest looked up from reference TRBV2 and TRBJ1-5, is EPEVTQTPSHQVTQMGQEVILRCVPISNHLYFYWYRQILGQKVEFLVSFYNNEISEKSEIFDDQFSVERPDGSNFTLKIRSTKLEDSAMYFCASSEGVIQESSNQPQHFGDGTRLSIL.

The chain links TRBV6-1 to TRBJ1-1, with TRBD1 matching over 8 bases. This CDR3 is built from 18 residues. Germline assignment: CDR1 MNHNS and CDR2 SASEGT. J was trimmed by 0 bases and V by 0 bases; bases with no gene match: 9. The CDR3 DNA follows: TGTGCCAGCAGTGAAGCCCCAAAGACAGGGGCCCTGAACACTGAAGCTTTCTTT. The encoded protein is CASSEAPKTGALNTEAFF.

The chain joins TRBV7-2 to TRBJ2-5; no clear D. The CDR3 is 13 residues long. V was pared by 5 bases and J by 0 bases, with 7 bases between. In germline, CDR1 is SGHTA, CDR2 FQGNSA. The CDR3: CASSIRYQETQYF. CDR3 bases: TGTGCCAGCAGCATCAGGTACCAAGAGACCCAGTACTTC.

This clone was seen only once. This rearrangement joins TRBV5-4 to TRBJ2-1; 7 nucleotides align to TRBD1. This CDR3 is 16 amino acids long. The ends lost 4 bases at V and 5 bases at J; junction bases unmatched: 12. Germline values: CDR1 SGHNT, CDR2 YYREEE (reference sequence). CDR3 protein: CASSRYRGSPDNEQFF. As DNA, the CDR3 is TGTGCCAGCAGCAGATACAGGGGATCTCCCGACAATGAGCAGTTCTTC.

This chain links TRBV19 with TRBJ1-1, with D possibly TRBD1 on 5 matching bases. Trimming cost V 1 base and J 6 bases, with 15 bases left between them. Per germline, CDR1 LNHDA and CDR2 SQIVND (reference sequence). The CDR3 consists of 15 residues. Here the CDR3 reads CASSIGRAWLAEAFF. Written as DNA, the CDR3 is TGTGCCAGTAGTATAGGCAGGGCCTGGTTGGCTGAAGCTTTCTTT.

The chain is built from TRBV6-6 and TRBJ2-3, with 11 bases matching TRBD2. This CDR3 comprises 16 residues. V lost 6 bases and J lost 3; bases outside the gene matches: 8. Per the germline V gene, CDR1 is MNHNY and CDR2 is SVGAGI (reference sequence). The CDR3 spells CASSLLAGVGTDTQYF. The CDR3 DNA sequence: TGTGCCAGCAGCCTACTAGCGGGGGTGGGTACAGATACGCAGTATTTT.

The V gene is TRBV7-2, the J gene TRBJ1-1, with D possibly matching TRBD1 (5 bases). Germline values: CDR1 SGHTA, CDR2 FQGNSA. The CDR3 spans 13 residues. The V and J ends lost 3 bases and 3 bases respectively, with 8 bases between them. CDR3 amino acids: CASSFGGDTEAFF. The CDR3, as DNA: TGTGCCAGCAGCTTCGGGGGAGACACTGAAGCTTTCTTT.

This clone came up once. V gene TRBV4-3 combines with J gene TRBJ2-3; 11 nucleotides agree with TRBD2. The V gene's germline CDR1 is LGHNA and CDR2 YSLEER. Germline trimming cut 3 bases from V and 4 bases from J; bases unmatched to any gene: 6. This CDR3 has 16 residues. CDR3 loop: CASSHIAGGPADTQYF. The CDR3 DNA is TGCGCCAGCAGCCACATAGCGGGGGGGCCGGCAGATACGCAGTATTTT.

This clone was found a few times. This chain links TRBV6-4 with TRBJ1-2; 7 nucleotides line up with TRBD1. With 3 bases clipped from V and 4 bases from J, the junction kept 2 bases outside the gene matches. Germline V gene sequence: CDR1 MRHNA, CDR2 SNTAGT. The CDR3 loop spans 13 amino acids. CDR3 amino acids: CASSETGAYGYTF. CDR3 coding DNA: TGTGCCAGCAGTGAAACAGGGGCCTATGGCTACACCTTC.

The CDR3 loop is CASSLVVRGEQNRNEQFF. For the CDR3, the DNA is TGTGCCAGCAGCTTGGTGGTGCGGGGGGAACAGAACAGGAATGAGCAGTTCTTC. The V call is TRBV5-8, the J call TRBJ2-1; 8 positions agree with TRBD2. Germline V gene lookup returns CDR1 SGHTS and CDR2 YDEGEE. The CDR3 is 18 residues long. V dropped 0 bases and J dropped 7; count of bases not matched to a gene: 15.

The V gene is TRBV5-6, the J gene TRBJ1-5; TRBD1 matches at 8 bases. Per germline, CDR1 SGHDT and CDR2 YYEEEE. After removal of 2 bases from V and 6 bases from J, the junction contained 1 base not matched to a gene. The CDR3 is 13 residues long. For the CDR3, the DNA is TGTGCCAGCAGCTTACAGGGGGGTCAGCCCCAGCATTTT. It codes for CASSLQGGQPQHF.

As regards this clone: A much larger clonotype is one base distant, so this may be a read error. Other nucleotide sequences from this sample produce the same CDR3. V is TRBV27 and J is TRBJ1-1; D might be TRBD1 (6 bases). CDR1 is MNHEY and CDR2 is SMNVEV in the germline V gene (reference sequence). V was cut by 3 bases and J by 1 base, with 6 bases left in between. The CDR3 extends over 13 amino acids. The CDR3 loop reads CASSLGQNTEAFF. CDR3 DNA: TGTGCCAGCAGTTTGGGACAGAACACTGAAGCTTTCTTT.

The chain links TRBV7-9 to TRBJ1-4; 7 bases match TRBD1. The trim removed 1 base at V and 6 bases at J, leaving 8 bases unmatched. Germline V gene lookup returns CDR1 SEHNR and CDR2 FQNEAQ (reference sequence). The CDR3 extends over 16 amino acids. The CDR3 spells CASSLERAGTDEKLFF. The CDR3 region has the DNA TGTGCCAGCAGCTTAGAAAGGGCCGGGACAGATGAAAAACTGTTTTTT.

The J gene is TRBJ2-2, the V gene TRBV5-6; D is perhaps TRBD1 (6 bases). This CDR3 spans 13 amino acids. Deletions cut 5 bases from V and 4 bases from J, with 9 bases between. CDR1 and CDR2 (germline): SGHDT, YYEEEE. In nucleotides, the CDR3 is TGTGCCAGCAGGATGACAGGCACCGGGGAGCTGTTTTTT. Translation gives CASRMTGTGELFF.

This rearrangement joins TRBV6-6 to TRBJ2-1; TRBD1 matches at 7 bases. This CDR3 has 13 amino acids. Germline V gene sequence: CDR1 MNHNY, CDR2 SVGAGI (reference sequence). Trimming took 7 bases from V and 8 from J; bases not matched to a gene: 8. The CDR3 DNA sequence: TGTGCCAGCATCGGACAGGTCCTCCATGAGCAGTTCTTC. Translated: CASIGQVLHEQFF.

The rearrangement uses TRBV7-2 and TRBJ2-1; 7 positions agree with TRBD2. The CDR3 is 15 amino acids. V gave up 5 bases and J gave up 4 bases; unmatched junction bases: 8. CDR1 is SGHTA and CDR2 is FQGNSA in the germline V gene. CDR3 sequence reads: CASSVRDYGYNEQFF. CDR3 nucleotide sequence: TGTGCCAGCAGCGTGCGGGACTACGGATACAATGAGCAGTTCTTC.

The chain uses TRBV10-3 and TRBJ1-1; D might be TRBD1 (5 bases). CDR1 ENHRY and CDR2 SYGVKD come from the germline V gene. CDR3 length: 13 residues. Trimming cost V 8 bases and J 2 bases, with 12 bases left between them. The CDR3 bases are TGTGCCATCCTTCGACAGCCCAACACTGAAGCTTTCTTT. This sequence encodes CAILRQPNTEAFF.

CDR3 in amino acids: CASSETGNGISEAFF. The CDR3 nucleotides are TGTGCCAGCAGCGAGACAGGGAACGGAATCTCTGAAGCTTTCTTT. The V and J genes are TRBV9 and TRBJ1-1, with 7 bases aligning to TRBD1. The trim removed 3 bases at V and 6 bases at J, leaving 11 bases unmatched. CDR1 and CDR2 (germline): SGDLS, YYNGEE. This CDR3 has 15 residues.

This clone was counted a single time. V and J are TRBV7-9 and TRBJ2-1, with TRBD1 matching 7 bases. J gave up 0 bases and V 0 bases, and 5 bases lay outside the gene matches. The CDR3 loop spans 17 amino acids. The germline CDR1 and CDR2 sequences are SEHNR and FQNEAQ (reference sequence). The CDR3 protein is CASSLASAGGSYNEQFF. The CDR3 bases are TGTGCCAGCAGCTTAGCGTCAGCAGGGGGCTCCTACAATGAGCAGTTCTTC. Full variable domain (rest looked up from reference TRBV7-9 and TRBJ2-1): DTGVSQNPRHKITKRGQNVTFRCDPISEHNRLYWYRQTLGQGPEFLTYFQNEAQLEKSRLLSDRFSAERPKGSFSTLEIQRTEQGDSAMYLCASSLASAGGSYNEQFFGPGTRLTVL.

The V call is TRBV7-9, the J call TRBJ2-1, with D perhaps TRBD1 (6 bases). In germline, CDR1 is SEHNR, CDR2 FQNEAQ (reference sequence). The CDR3 runs 15 residues. Trimming removed 2 bases at V and 7 bases at J, with 15 bases between. CDR3 loop: CASSLHREVANEQFF. The CDR3 bases are TGTGCCAGCAGCTTACACAGGGAAGTGGCGAATGAGCAGTTCTTC.

V gene TRBV5-6 combines with J gene TRBJ1-4, with D hard to call. V lost 1 base and J lost 6, with 16 bases in between. There are 16 residues in the CDR3. CDR1 is SGHDT, CDR2 YYEEEE, per germline. The CDR3 nucleotides read TGTGCCAGCAGCTTGTCTTTCGACTACTCTGATGAAAAACTGTTTTTT. It codes for CASSLSFDYSDEKLFF.